The next 30 T cell receptor beta chains were all read from a single sample in a study of OX40 agonist ivuxolimab in advanced cancers. Here immunoSEQ multiplex PCR was the method, and the copy in TCRdb shows in-frame clones only, minus some. The data show 55,000 to 75,000 clones, 87% seen once. Sequenced material: CD4+ or CD8+ T cells sorted from blood, taken in a trial of the OX40 agonist ivuxolimab. Receptors originate from an adult with an advanced solid tumor such as melanoma, head and neck, liver or kidney cancer.

This clone showed up just once. DNA of the CDR3: TGTGCCAGCAGCTCCTACAATGAGCAGTTCTTC. Its translation: CASSSYNEQFF. The chain couples TRBV5-8 to TRBJ2-1; D is undetermined. The ends were cut back, 3 bases at V and 2 bases at J, with 0 bases in the middle. In germline, CDR1 is SGHTS, CDR2 YDEGEE. This CDR3 is built from 11 residues.

The V and J genes are TRBV10-2 and TRBJ2-7, with no clear D. V lost 5 bases, J lost 2 bases, and 13 bases lay in between. Germline V CDR1 and CDR2: WSHSY, SAAADI. The CDR3 has 14 residues. CDR3 region: CASSFLEAAYEQYF. CDR3 nucleotides: TGCGCCAGCAGTTTCTTGGAAGCAGCCTACGAGCAGTACTTC.

This clone was detected only a few times. The J gene is TRBJ2-5, the V gene TRBV2; TRBD1 aligns across 8 bases. V was clipped by 5 bases and J by 2 bases; unmatched bases: 7. CDR1 SNHLY and CDR2 FYNNEI come from the germline V gene. This CDR3 has 15 residues. The CDR3 region has the DNA TGTGCCAGCAGTCACGACAGGGGACGTCAAGAGACCCAGTACTTC. Translation gives CASSHDRGRQETQYF.

V gene TRBV6-1 combines with J gene TRBJ1-3, with TRBD1 identical over 8 bases. The CDR3 runs to 14 residues. Trimming cost V 7 bases and J 1 base; bases outside gene matches: 3. CDR1 is MNHNS and CDR2 is SASEGT in the germline V gene. CDR3 loop: CASIRQGSGNTIYF. The CDR3 DNA reads as TGTGCCAGCATTAGACAGGGGTCTGGAAACACCATATATTTT.

The chain links TRBV2 to TRBJ2-1; 10 positions match TRBD1. Germline loops: CDR1 SNHLY, CDR2 FYNNEI. V lost 4 bases to trimming and J lost 6 bases; unmatched junction nucleotides: 0. This CDR3 is built from 13 residues. The CDR3 nucleotides read TGTGCCAGCAGTGGACAGGGGGCCAATGAGCAGTTCTTC. This sequence encodes CASSGQGANEQFF.

The chain joins TRBV7-9 to TRBJ1-1, with TRBD1 matching over 12 bases. The CDR3 is 16 residues long. Germline loops: CDR1 SEHNR, CDR2 FQNEAQ (reference sequence). The J segment lost 1 base and the V segment lost 4 bases, leaving 4 bases of the junction unmatched. CDR3 nucleotide sequence: TGTGCCAGCAGCTCCGGGACAGGGGGCTCGAACACTGAAGCTTTCTTT. Protein sequence: CASSSGTGGSNTEAFF.

The rearrangement joins TRBV18 to TRBJ1-1, with TRBD1 matching 9 bases. The CDR3 loop spans 16 amino acids. The V and J ends lost 2 bases and 4 bases, in that order; junction bases with no gene match: 8. Germline V gene data show CDR1 as KGHSH and CDR2 as LQKENI. In DNA, the CDR3 is TGTGCCAGCTCACCATTTACAGGGGGCGTGGGCACTGAAGCTTTCTTT. Translation gives CASSPFTGGVGTEAFF.

This clone was seen a few times. The V gene is TRBV19, the J gene TRBJ2-7, with 10 bases matching TRBD1. Germline trimming cut 6 bases from V and 3 bases from J; bases unmatched to any gene: 5. The CDR3 spans 14 residues. Germline assignment: CDR1 LNHDA and CDR2 SQIVND (reference sequence). The CDR3 sequence is CASRDRGSGYEQYF. The DNA of the CDR3 is TGTGCCAGTAGGGACAGGGGGAGCGGCTACGAGCAGTACTTC.

The chain links TRBV11-2 to TRBJ2-7, with D perhaps TRBD1 (8 bases). This CDR3 has 16 amino acids. Trimming shortened V by 3 bases and J by 5 bases, and 20 bases separated the two germline ends. Germline V gene lookup returns CDR1 SGHAT and CDR2 FQNNGV. The CDR3 DNA follows: TGTGCCAGCAGCTTTTCGGGGGGACAGGCCAGGAACGAGCAGTACTTC. Its translation is CASSFSGGQARNEQYF. Variable domain in full (rest from reference TRBV11-2 and TRBJ2-7): EAGVAQSPRYKIIEKRQSVAFWCNPISGHATLYWYQQILGQGPKLLIQFQNNGVVDDSQLPKDRFSAERLKGVDSTLKIQPAKLEDSAVYLCASSFSGGQARNEQYFGPGTRLTVT.

The chain combines TRBV18 with TRBJ1-1; D uncertain. Germline CDR1 and CDR2: KGHSH and LQKENI. Trimming removed 5 bases at V and 1 base at J, with 8 bases between. CDR3 length: 13 amino acids. The DNA for the CDR3 is TGTGCCAGCTCAGAGTCCGGGAACACTGAAGCTTTCTTT. Translated, it gives CASSESGNTEAFF.

This chain joins TRBV7-9 and TRBJ1-1, with D unresolved. The CDR3 length is 14 residues. Germline CDR1 is SEHNR and CDR2 is FQNEAQ (reference sequence). The V end lost 5 bases, the J end lost 3 bases, and 13 bases lay between the germline ends. CDR3 in DNA: TGTGCCAGCAGCAAGGACTACGGGGACACTGAAGCTTTCTTT. Translation: CASSKDYGDTEAFF. Full variable domain (rest looked up from reference TRBV7-9 and TRBJ1-1): DTGVSQNPRHKITKRGQNVTFRCDPISEHNRLYWYRQTLGQGPEFLTYFQNEAQLEKSRLLSDRFSAERPKGSFSTLEIQRTEQGDSAMYLCASSKDYGDTEAFFGQGTRLTVV.

This sequence joins TRBV5-1 and TRBJ2-1; tentatively, D is TRBD2 (6 bases). The CDR3 extends over 16 amino acids. Germline V gives CDR1 SGHRS, CDR2 YFSETQ. Trimming left V 4 bases short and J 7 bases short, with 21 bases between. This CDR3 reads CASSPAGSRRANEQFF. DNA for the CDR3: TGCGCCAGCAGCCCGGCGGGCAGTAGGAGGGCGAATGAGCAGTTCTTC.

The chain is built from TRBV6-5 and TRBJ1-1; maybe TRBD1 (6 bases). The germline gives CDR1 MNHEY, CDR2 SVGAGI. The V end lost 8 bases, the J end lost 5 bases, and 15 bases lay between the germline ends. CDR3 size: 13 residues. The CDR3 spells CASATYRVTEAFF. The CDR3, as DNA: TGTGCCAGCGCGACTTACAGGGTAACTGAAGCTTTCTTT.

The chain couples TRBV7-2 to TRBJ2-7; TRBD2 matches 7 bases. The junction had 14 bases not matched to a gene; V was cut back by 5 bases and J by 7 bases. The germline CDR1 and CDR2 sequences are SGHTA and FQGNSA. The CDR3 sequence is 15 residues long. The CDR3 reads CASSRPGGGAREQYF. As DNA, the CDR3 is TGTGCCAGCAGCCGCCCCGGGGGAGGGGCGAGAGAGCAGTACTTC. The variable domain in full, completed from reference TRBV7-2 and TRBJ2-7, reads GAGVSQSPSNKVTEKGKDVELRCDPISGHTALYWYRQSLGQGLEFLIYFQGNSAPDKSGLPSDRFSAERTGGSVSTLTIQRTQQEDSAVYLCASSRPGGGAREQYFGPGTRLTVT.

The chain uses TRBV5-1 and TRBJ2-3, with D tentatively TRBD2 (5 bases). CDR3 length equals 14 residues. Germline-derived CDR1 and CDR2 are SGHRS and YFSETQ. V lost 9 bases and J 0 bases, leaving 14 bases between the germline ends. The CDR3: CATQRADSTDTQYF. DNA of the CDR3: TGCGCCACCCAGAGGGCTGACAGCACAGATACGCAGTATTTT.

J is TRBJ2-3 and V is TRBV4-1, with D possibly being TRBD1 (5 bases). The V end lost 0 bases, the J end lost 4 bases, and 17 bases lay between the germline ends. Per germline, CDR1 MGHRA and CDR2 YSYEKL. CDR3 length: 17 amino acids. CDR3 residues: CASSQEALGPQADTQYF. CDR3 in DNA: TGCGCCAGCAGCCAAGAGGCGTTAGGACCACAGGCAGATACGCAGTATTTT.

The chain links TRBV5-6 to TRBJ1-2, with TRBD1 as a possible D gene (6 bases). There are 14 residues in the CDR3. The germline V and J ends were trimmed by 1 base and 4 bases, with 11 bases remaining between them. Per germline, CDR1 SGHDT and CDR2 YYEEEE. CDR3 DNA sequence: TGTGCCAGCAGCTTGTGGTTGGACAGCTATGGCTACACCTTC. It codes for CASSLWLDSYGYTF.

The chain carries TRBV7-9 and TRBJ1-5; no clear D gene. This CDR3 is built from 15 residues. V lost 2 bases and J 1 base, leaving 9 bases between the germline ends. Germline loops: CDR1 SEHNR, CDR2 FQNEAQ (reference sequence). Here the CDR3 DNA reads TGTGCCAGCAGCTTACAGGACGGAAGCAATCAGCCCCAGCATTTT. Protein product: CASSLQDGSNQPQHF.

The chain carries TRBV5-4 and TRBJ2-2; D is possibly TRBD2 (5 bases). The CDR3 contains 15 residues. The ends were cut back, 2 bases at V and 0 bases at J, with 8 bases in the middle. Per the germline V gene, CDR1 is SGHNT and CDR2 is YYREEE (reference sequence). CDR3 sequence (DNA): TGTGCCAGCAGCTTTGACGGGGCGAACACCGGGGAGCTGTTTTTT. This translates into CASSFDGANTGELFF.

This rearrangement joins TRBV30 to TRBJ2-7; 7 positions agree with TRBD2. Germline V gives CDR1 GTSNPN, CDR2 SVGIG (reference sequence). The CDR3 extends over 14 amino acids. V gave up 1 base and J gave up 5 bases; unmatched junction bases: 8. The CDR3 region has the DNA TGTGCCTGGAGTGCCCCGGGGGGAGGGGACGAGCAGTACTTC. This sequence encodes CAWSAPGGGDEQYF.

The chain employs TRBV6-1 and TRBJ2-7; D is undetermined. Germline loops: CDR1 MNHNS, CDR2 SASEGT. V was cut by 1 base and J by 6 bases, with 7 bases left in between. The CDR3 is 12 amino acids. CDR3 sequence: CASSEVGIEQYF. DNA for the CDR3: TGTGCCAGCAGTGAAGTGGGGATCGAGCAGTACTTC.

There are a few counts of this clone. The chain carries TRBV9 and TRBJ2-7, with TRBD2 matching 8 bases. Germline trimming cut 3 bases from V and 5 bases from J; bases unmatched to any gene: 10. CDR3 length equals 15 residues. Germline V gene data show CDR1 as SGDLS and CDR2 as YYNGEE. This CDR3 reads CASSGGSGGPNEQYF. Here the CDR3 DNA reads TGTGCCAGCAGCGGAGGATCGGGAGGGCCCAACGAGCAGTACTTC.

This chain links TRBV15 with TRBJ2-7; D may be TRBD1 (7 bases). Per the germline V gene, CDR1 is LNHNV and CDR2 is YYDKDF (reference sequence). The CDR3 totals 15 residues. Trimming pared 2 bases from V and 1 base from J, leaving 12 bases between. The CDR3, as DNA: TGTGCCACCAGCAGACAGGGGGGCCAGTCCTACGAGCAGTACTTC. The encoded protein is CATSRQGGQSYEQYF.

This clone was seen more than once but under ten times. V usage is TRBV2 and J usage is TRBJ1-1; D gene uncertain. V lost 7 bases and J lost 1, with 13 bases in between. The CDR3 is made up of 14 amino acids. Germline-derived CDR1 and CDR2 are SNHLY and FYNNEI. CDR3 bases: TGTGCCAGCAAGGGAGAGAGTGGGAACACTGAAGCTTTCTTT. Protein product: CASKGESGNTEAFF. The variable domain in full, with the rest retrieved from reference TRBV2 and TRBJ1-1, is EPEVTQTPSHQVTQMGQEVILRCVPISNHLYFYWYRQILGQKVEFLVSFYNNEISEKSEIFDDQFSVERPDGSNFTLKIRSTKLEDSAMYFCASKGESGNTEAFFGQGTRLTVV.

The rearrangement joins TRBV11-2 to TRBJ1-2; a possible D gene is TRBD1 (5 bases). The V gene lost 5 bases and the J gene lost 8 bases, with 9 bases spanning the gap. Germline loops: CDR1 SGHAT, CDR2 FQNNGV. This CDR3 comprises 11 residues. The CDR3 sequence is CASSTGPGYTF. The CDR3 DNA reads as TGTGCCAGCAGCACGGGACCGGGCTACACCTTC.

The V call is TRBV28, the J call TRBJ1-1; D uncertain. The CDR3 is 12 amino acids. Deletions cut 6 bases from V and 5 bases from J, with 10 bases between. Per the germline V gene, CDR1 is MDHEN and CDR2 is SYDVKM. This CDR3 reads CASRSLGTEAFF. CDR3 DNA sequence: TGTGCCAGCAGATCTCTGGGGACTGAAGCTTTCTTT.

V gene TRBV4-1 combines with J gene TRBJ1-4; D is possibly TRBD1 (6 bases). The CDR3 covers 13 residues. The V gene lost 0 bases and the J gene lost 11 bases, with 10 bases spanning the gap. Germline loops: CDR1 MGHRA, CDR2 YSYEKL. For the CDR3, the DNA is TGCGCCAGCAGCCAAGACCGGACAGTTAAACTGTTTTTT. This codes for CASSQDRTVKLFF.

This clone was detected once. The V and J genes are TRBV7-3 and TRBJ1-1; D ambiguous. The CDR3 has 14 amino acids. Germline V gives CDR1 SGHTA, CDR2 FQGTGA. V shed 5 bases and J shed 5 bases, with 15 bases lying between them. The CDR3 is CASSQGLLGTEAFF. The CDR3 DNA is TGTGCCAGCAGCCAAGGACTCTTGGGGACTGAAGCTTTCTTT.

The genes are TRBV25-1 and TRBJ1-4; tentative D call: TRBD1 (5 bases). The ends were cut back, 2 bases at V and 6 bases at J, with 16 bases in the middle. This CDR3 comprises 16 residues. Germline V gene data show CDR1 as MGHDK and CDR2 as SYGVNS. CDR3 nucleotide sequence: TGTGCCAGCAGTGAAGGTCTGGCAGGGAGGTATGAAAAACTGTTTTTT. Amino acid sequence: CASSEGLAGRYEKLFF.

The chain joins TRBV27 to TRBJ2-7; TRBD2 might be the D (5 bases). Deletions cut 3 bases from V and 7 bases from J, with 16 bases between. The CDR3 is made up of 14 amino acids. Germline V gene sequence: CDR1 MNHEY, CDR2 SMNVEV (reference sequence). CDR3 coding DNA: TGTGCCAGCAGTTTCACAAGGGCCCGGAGGGAGCAGTACTTC. Protein: CASSFTRARREQYF.